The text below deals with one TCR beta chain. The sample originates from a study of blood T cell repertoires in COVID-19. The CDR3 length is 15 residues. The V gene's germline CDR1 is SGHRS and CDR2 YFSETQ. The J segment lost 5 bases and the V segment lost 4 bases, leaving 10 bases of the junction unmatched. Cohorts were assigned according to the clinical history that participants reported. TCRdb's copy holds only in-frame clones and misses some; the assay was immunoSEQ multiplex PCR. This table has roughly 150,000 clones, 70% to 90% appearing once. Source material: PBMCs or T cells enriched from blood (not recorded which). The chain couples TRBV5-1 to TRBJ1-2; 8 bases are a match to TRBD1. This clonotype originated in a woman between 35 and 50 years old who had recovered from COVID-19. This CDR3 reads CASSPSGTGQYGYTF. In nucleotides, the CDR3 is TGCGCCAGCAGCCCGTCTGGGACAGGACAGTATGGCTACACCTTC.